What follows describes a single TCR beta chain. Its target is unknown. Trimming removed 5 bases from V and 4 bases from J, with 12 bases in between. From germline, CDR1 is SGHTA and CDR2 FQGNSA. The length of the CDR3 is 14 residues. The sample originates from a study of T-cell memory formation after mild COVID-19. General study points: Mainly in CM and EM were contracting CD4+ clones; CD8+ were in EMRA.

TCRdb itself ran the 5' RACE reads through MiXCR, one entry per CDR3 protein. The sample consists of around 310,000 distinct CDR3 sequences, roughly an eighth of them appearing once. The TCR was taken from a young man who had mild COVID-19 (a few samples of this study predate the infection). Cell type and time point are not known. This chain joins TRBV7-2 and TRBJ2-1, with a weak D call TRBD1 (6 bases). What was sequenced was PBMCs or a T cell subset sorted from them (not recorded which). The CDR3: CASSALTGYNEQFF. The CDR3 DNA sequence: TGTGCCAGCAGCGCCCTGACAGGTTACAATGAGCAGTTCTTC.